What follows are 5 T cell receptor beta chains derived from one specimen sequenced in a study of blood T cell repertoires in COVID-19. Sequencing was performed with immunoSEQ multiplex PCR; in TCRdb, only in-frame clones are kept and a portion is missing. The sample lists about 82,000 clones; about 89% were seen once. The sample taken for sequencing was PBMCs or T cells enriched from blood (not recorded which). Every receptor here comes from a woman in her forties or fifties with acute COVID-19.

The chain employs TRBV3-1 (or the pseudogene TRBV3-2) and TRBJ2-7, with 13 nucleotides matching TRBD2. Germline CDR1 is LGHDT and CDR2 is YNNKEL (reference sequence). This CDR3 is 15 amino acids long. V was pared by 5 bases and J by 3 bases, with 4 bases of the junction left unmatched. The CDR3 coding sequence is TGTGCCAGCAGCTCAGGACTAGCGGGGGTCTACGAGCAGTACTTC. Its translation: CASSSGLAGVYEQYF.

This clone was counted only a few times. The CDR3 protein is CASSSPGDEQFF. The CDR3 coding sequence is TGTGCCAGCAGCTCCCCGGGGGATGAGCAGTTCTTC. The chain uses TRBV7-9 and TRBJ2-1, with a possible D match to TRBD2 (6 bases). The CDR3 is 12 residues long. With 4 bases removed from V and 8 bases from J, the gap between germline ends came to 9 bases. Germline V CDR1 and CDR2: SEHNR, FQNEAQ (reference sequence). Combining the CDR3 with reference TRBV7-9 and TRBJ2-1 gives the whole variable domain DTGVSQNPRHKITKRGQNVTFRCDPISEHNRLYWYRQTLGQGPEFLTYFQNEAQLEKSRLLSDRFSAERPKGSFSTLEIQRTEQGDSAMYLCASSSPGDEQFFGPGTRLTVL.

In DNA, the CDR3 is TGCGCCAGCAGCTCACAGGGTCGCGAAAAACTGTTTTTT. Translation gives CASSSQGREKLFF. This chain uses TRBV5-1 with TRBJ1-4, with D tentatively TRBD1 (6 bases). Looked up from germline, CDR1 is SGHRS and CDR2 is YFSETQ. The V end was cut by 3 bases, the J end by 8 bases, with 11 bases between. The CDR3 length is 13 residues.

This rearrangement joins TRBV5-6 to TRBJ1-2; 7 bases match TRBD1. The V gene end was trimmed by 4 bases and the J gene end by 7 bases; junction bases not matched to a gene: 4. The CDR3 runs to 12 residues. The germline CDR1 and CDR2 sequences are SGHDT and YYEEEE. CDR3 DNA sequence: TGTGCCAGCAGCCGGCGGACAGGTGGCTACACCTTC. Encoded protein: CASSRRTGGYTF. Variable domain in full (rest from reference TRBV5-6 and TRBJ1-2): DAGVTQSPTHLIKTRGQQVTLRCSPKSGHDTVSWYQQALGQGPQFIFQYYEEEERQRGNFPDRFSGHQFPNYSSELNVNALLLGDSALYLCASSRRTGGYTFGSGTRLTVV.

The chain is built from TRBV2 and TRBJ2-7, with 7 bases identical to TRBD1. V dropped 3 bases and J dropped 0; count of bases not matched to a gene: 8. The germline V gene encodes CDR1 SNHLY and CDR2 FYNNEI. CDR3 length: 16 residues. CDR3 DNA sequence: TGTGCCAGCAGTGAGTTTCGAGACAGGGCCTCCTACGAGCAGTACTTC. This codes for CASSEFRDRASYEQYF.